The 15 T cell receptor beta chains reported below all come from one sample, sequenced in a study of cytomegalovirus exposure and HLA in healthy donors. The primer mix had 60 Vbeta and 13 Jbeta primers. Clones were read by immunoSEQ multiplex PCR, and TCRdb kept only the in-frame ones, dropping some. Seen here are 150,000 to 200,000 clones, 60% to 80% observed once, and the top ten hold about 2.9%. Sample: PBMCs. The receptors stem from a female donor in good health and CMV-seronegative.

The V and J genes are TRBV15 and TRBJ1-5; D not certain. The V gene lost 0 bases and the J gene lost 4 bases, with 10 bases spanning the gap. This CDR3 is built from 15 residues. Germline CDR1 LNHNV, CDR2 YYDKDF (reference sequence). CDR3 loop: CATSRDKPPNQPQHF. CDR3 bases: TGTGCCACCAGCAGAGATAAGCCACCTAATCAGCCCCAGCATTTT.

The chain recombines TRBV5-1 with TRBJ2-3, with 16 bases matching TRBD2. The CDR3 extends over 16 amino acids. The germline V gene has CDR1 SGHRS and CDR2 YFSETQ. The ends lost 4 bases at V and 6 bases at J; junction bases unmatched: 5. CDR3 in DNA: TGCGCCAGCAGCCACGGGACTAGCGGGGGGGCGGATACGCAGTATTTT. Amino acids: CASSHGTSGGADTQYF.

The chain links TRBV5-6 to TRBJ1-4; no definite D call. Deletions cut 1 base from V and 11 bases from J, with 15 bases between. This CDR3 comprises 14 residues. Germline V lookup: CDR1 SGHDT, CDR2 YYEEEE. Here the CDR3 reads CASSLSSIGYKLFF. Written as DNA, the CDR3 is TGTGCCAGCAGCTTGAGTAGTATCGGGTACAAACTGTTTTTT.

The CDR3 coding sequence is TGTGCCAGCAGCCAACTGACAGGGATGGTAACAGATACGCAGTATTTT. Translated, it gives CASSQLTGMVTDTQYF. The chain combines TRBV5-6 with TRBJ2-3, with 7 bases identical to TRBD1. V lost 4 bases, J lost 3 bases, and 11 bases stayed unmatched. This CDR3 region has 16 residues. The germline CDR1 and CDR2 sequences are SGHDT and YYEEEE.

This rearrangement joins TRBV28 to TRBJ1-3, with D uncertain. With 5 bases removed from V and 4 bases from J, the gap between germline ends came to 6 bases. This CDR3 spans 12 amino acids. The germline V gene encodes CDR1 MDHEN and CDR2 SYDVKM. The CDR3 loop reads CASSQLGNTIYF. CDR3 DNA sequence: TGTGCCAGCAGTCAACTCGGAAACACCATATATTTT. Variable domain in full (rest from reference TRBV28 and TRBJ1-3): DVKVTQSSRYLVKRTGEKVFLECVQDMDHENMFWYRQDPGLGLRLIYFSYDVKMKEKGDIPEGYSVSREKKERFSLILESASTNQTSMYLCASSQLGNTIYFGEGSWLTVV.

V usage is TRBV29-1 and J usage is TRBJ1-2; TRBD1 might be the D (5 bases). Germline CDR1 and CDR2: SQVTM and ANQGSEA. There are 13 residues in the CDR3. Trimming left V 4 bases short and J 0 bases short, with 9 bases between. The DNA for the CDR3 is TGCAGCGTTGTGTCAGGGACTAACTATGGCTACACCTTC. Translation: CSVVSGTNYGYTF.

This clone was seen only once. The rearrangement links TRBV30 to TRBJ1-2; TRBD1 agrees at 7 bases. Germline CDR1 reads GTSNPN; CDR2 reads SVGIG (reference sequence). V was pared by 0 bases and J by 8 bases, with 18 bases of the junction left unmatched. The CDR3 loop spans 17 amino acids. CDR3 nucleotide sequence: TGTGCCTGGAGTGTCCCCCGGACAGGAGGTTCATCTATGGGCTACACCTTC. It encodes CAWSVPRTGGSSMGYTF.

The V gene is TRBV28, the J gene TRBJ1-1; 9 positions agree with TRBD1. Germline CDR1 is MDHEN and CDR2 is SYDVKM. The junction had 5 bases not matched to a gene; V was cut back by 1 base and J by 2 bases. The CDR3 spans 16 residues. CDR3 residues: CASSLLQGALNTEAFF. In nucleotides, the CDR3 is TGTGCCAGCAGTTTATTACAGGGGGCTCTAAACACTGAAGCTTTCTTT.

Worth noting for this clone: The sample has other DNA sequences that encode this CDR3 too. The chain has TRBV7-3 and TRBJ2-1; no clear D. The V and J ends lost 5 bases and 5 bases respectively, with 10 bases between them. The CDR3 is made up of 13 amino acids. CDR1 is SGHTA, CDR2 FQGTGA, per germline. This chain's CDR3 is CASSPSRNNEQFF. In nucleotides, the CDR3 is TGTGCCAGCAGCCCCTCGCGTAACAATGAGCAGTTCTTC.

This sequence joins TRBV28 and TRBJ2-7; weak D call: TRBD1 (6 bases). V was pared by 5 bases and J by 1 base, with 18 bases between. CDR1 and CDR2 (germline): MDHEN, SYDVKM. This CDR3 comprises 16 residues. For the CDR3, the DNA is TGTGCCAGCAGTCTTACAGGGCTGAAGTGGTCCTACGAGCAGTACTTC. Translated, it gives CASSLTGLKWSYEQYF. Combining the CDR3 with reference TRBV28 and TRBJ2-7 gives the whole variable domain DVKVTQSSRYLVKRTGEKVFLECVQDMDHENMFWYRQDPGLGLRLIYFSYDVKMKEKGDIPEGYSVSREKKERFSLILESASTNQTSMYLCASSLTGLKWSYEQYFGPGTRLTVT.

CDR3 residues: CASSYNRRTGNDEQYF. The CDR3 DNA follows: TGCGCCAGCAGCTACAATCGGCGCACGGGGAACGACGAGCAGTACTTC. The gene calls are TRBV4-1 and TRBJ2-7; D might be TRBD2 (5 bases). V lost 5 bases to trimming and J lost 5 bases, with 22 bases between them. The CDR3 consists of 16 residues. Germline CDR1 reads MGHRA; CDR2 reads YSYEKL.

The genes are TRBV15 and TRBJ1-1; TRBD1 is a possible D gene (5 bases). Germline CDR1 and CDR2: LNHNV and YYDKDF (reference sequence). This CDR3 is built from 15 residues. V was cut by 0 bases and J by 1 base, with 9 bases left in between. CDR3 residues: CATSRDGAPNTEAFF. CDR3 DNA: TGTGCCACCAGCAGAGATGGGGCGCCGAACACTGAAGCTTTCTTT.

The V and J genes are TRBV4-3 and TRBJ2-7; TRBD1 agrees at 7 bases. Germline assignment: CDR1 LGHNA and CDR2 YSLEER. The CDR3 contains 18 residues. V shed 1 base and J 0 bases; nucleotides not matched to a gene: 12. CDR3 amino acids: CASSQGDLQGSSSYEQYF. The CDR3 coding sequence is TGCGCCAGCAGCCAAGGAGACCTACAGGGGTCGAGCTCCTACGAGCAGTACTTC.

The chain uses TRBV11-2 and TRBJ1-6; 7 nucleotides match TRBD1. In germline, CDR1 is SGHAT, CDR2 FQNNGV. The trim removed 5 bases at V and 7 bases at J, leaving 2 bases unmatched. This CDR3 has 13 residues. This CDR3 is CASSKQGNSPLHF. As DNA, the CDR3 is TGTGCCAGCAGCAAACAGGGGAATTCACCCCTCCACTTT.

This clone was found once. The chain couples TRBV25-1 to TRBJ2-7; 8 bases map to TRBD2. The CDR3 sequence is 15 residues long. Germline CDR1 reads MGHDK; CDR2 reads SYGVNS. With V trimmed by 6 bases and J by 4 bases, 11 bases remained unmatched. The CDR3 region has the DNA TGTGCCAGCAGCCACTGGAGACTAGCGTCATACGAGCAGTACTTC. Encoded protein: CASSHWRLASYEQYF.